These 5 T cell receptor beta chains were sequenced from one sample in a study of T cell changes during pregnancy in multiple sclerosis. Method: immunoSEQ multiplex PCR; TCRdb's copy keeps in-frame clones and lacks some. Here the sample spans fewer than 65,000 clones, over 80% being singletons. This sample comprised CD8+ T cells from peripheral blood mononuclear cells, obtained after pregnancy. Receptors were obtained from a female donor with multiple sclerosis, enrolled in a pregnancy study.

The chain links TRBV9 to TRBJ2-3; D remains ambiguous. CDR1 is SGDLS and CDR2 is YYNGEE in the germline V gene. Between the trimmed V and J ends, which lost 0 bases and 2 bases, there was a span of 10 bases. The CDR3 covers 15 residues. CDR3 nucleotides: TGTGCCAGCAGCGTAGTAGAAGGAGACACAGATACGCAGTATTTT. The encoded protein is CASSVVEGDTDTQYF.

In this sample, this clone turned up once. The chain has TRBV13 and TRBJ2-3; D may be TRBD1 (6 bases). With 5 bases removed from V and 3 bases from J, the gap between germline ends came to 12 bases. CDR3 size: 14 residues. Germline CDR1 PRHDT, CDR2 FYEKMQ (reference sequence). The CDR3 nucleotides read TGTGCCAGCAGCCCACCGGGACAAACAGATACGCAGTATTTT. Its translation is CASSPPGQTDTQYF.

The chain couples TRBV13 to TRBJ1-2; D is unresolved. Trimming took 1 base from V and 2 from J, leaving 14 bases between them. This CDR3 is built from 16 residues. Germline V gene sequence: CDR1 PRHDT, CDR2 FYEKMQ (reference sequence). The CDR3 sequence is CASSLVNEKPNYGYTF. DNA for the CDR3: TGTGCCAGCAGCTTAGTAAATGAGAAACCAAACTATGGCTACACCTTC. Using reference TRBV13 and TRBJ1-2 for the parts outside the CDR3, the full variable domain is AAGVIQSPRHLIKEKRETATLKCYPIPRHDTVYWYQQGPGQDPQFLISFYEKMQSDKGSIPDRFSAQQFSDYHSELNMSSLELGDSALYFCASSLVNEKPNYGYTFGSGTRLTVV.

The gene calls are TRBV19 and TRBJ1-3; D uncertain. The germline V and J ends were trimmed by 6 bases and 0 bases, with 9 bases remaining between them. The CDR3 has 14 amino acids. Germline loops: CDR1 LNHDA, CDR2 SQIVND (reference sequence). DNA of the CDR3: TGTGCCAGTAGCTCTGACATCTCTGGAAACACCATATATTTT. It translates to CASSSDISGNTIYF.

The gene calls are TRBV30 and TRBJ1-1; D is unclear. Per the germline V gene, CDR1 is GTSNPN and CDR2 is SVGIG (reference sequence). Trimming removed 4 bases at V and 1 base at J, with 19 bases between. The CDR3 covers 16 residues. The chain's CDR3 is CAWTDLGSSWNTEAFF. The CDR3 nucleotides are TGTGCCTGGACCGACTTGGGGAGCAGTTGGAACACTGAAGCTTTCTTT.